One sample yielded the 30 T cell receptor beta chains listed below, sequenced in a study of T cells after yellow fever vaccination. One entry per CDR3 protein results from TCRdb running MiXCR on the 5' RACE reads. This table holds around 610,000 distinct CDR3 sequences, approximately 15% found once. The sequences come from PBMCs, collected on the day of the yellow fever booster vaccination. The source is a man younger than 45 who received the YFV17D yellow fever vaccine.

This clonotype has more than one count but fewer than ten. This chain links TRBV20-1 with TRBJ1-2, with D unclear. Trimming cost V 1 base and J 2 bases, with 17 bases left between them. Germline CDR1 and CDR2: DFQATT and SNEGSKA (reference sequence). This CDR3 comprises 16 residues. The CDR3 nucleotides read TGCAGTGCTAGAGGTATCCTCAGGTTAGACAACTATGGCTACACCTTC. It specifies CSARGILRLDNYGYTF.

V usage is TRBV7-2 and J usage is TRBJ2-7; D assignment may be TRBD1 or TRBD2 (5 bases each). Trimming pared 6 bases from V and 3 bases from J, leaving 12 bases between. From germline, CDR1 is SGHTA and CDR2 FQGNSA. The CDR3 totals 13 residues. In DNA form, the CDR3 reads TGTGCCAGCAGACGGGACCCACTCTACGAGCAGTACTTC. It translates to CASRRDPLYEQYF.

This clonotype has just a few counts. The chain uses TRBV12-3 or TRBV12-4 and TRBJ1-1; D not resolved. Between the trimmed V and J ends, which lost 7 bases and 5 bases, there was a span of 17 bases. CDR3 length: 14 amino acids. CDR3 loop: CASNLGGSFTEAFF. For the CDR3, the DNA is TGTGCCAGCAATTTGGGAGGGTCGTTTACTGAAGCTTTCTTT.

The J gene is TRBJ2-7, the V gene TRBV4-2; D may be TRBD1 (5 bases). The CDR3 loop spans 14 amino acids. CDR1 is LGHNA, CDR2 YNFKEQ, per germline. V was shortened by 0 bases and J by 3 bases, with 9 bases between the two germline ends. This CDR3 reads CASSQDTGFYEQYF. CDR3 coding DNA: TGTGCCAGCAGCCAAGATACAGGCTTCTACGAGCAGTACTTC.

V and J are TRBV4-3 and TRBJ2-7; possibly TRBD2 for D (7 bases). This CDR3 comprises 13 residues. Germline assignment: CDR1 LGHNA and CDR2 YSLEER. Between the trimmed V and J ends, which lost 4 bases and 6 bases, there was a span of 13 bases. CDR3 residues: CASSPVGGAEQYF. The CDR3 nucleotides are TGCGCCAGCAGCCCCGTAGGGGGGGCCGAGCAGTACTTC.

V gene TRBV12-3 or TRBV12-4 combines with J gene TRBJ2-6; D is unresolved. V was shortened by 5 bases and J by 9 bases, with 14 bases between the two germline ends. CDR3 length equals 14 residues. The CDR3, as DNA: TGTGCCAGCAGTCGACGGACCTCGGACAACGTCCTGACTTTC. This translates into CASSRRTSDNVLTF.

The CDR3 coding sequence is TGTGCCAGCAGCGACGGGCTAGCGGGAGGGAATACGCAGTATTTT. Protein product: CASSDGLAGGNTQYF. V and J are TRBV11-2 and TRBJ2-3; 12 bases are shared with TRBD2. In germline, CDR1 is SGHAT, CDR2 FQNNGV. The CDR3 sequence is 15 residues long. The J segment lost 7 bases and the V segment lost 5 bases, leaving 7 bases of the junction unmatched.

V usage is TRBV13 and J usage is TRBJ2-5; no clear D gene. The V gene's germline CDR1 is PRHDT and CDR2 FYEKMQ (reference sequence). The CDR3 sequence is 13 residues long. V was trimmed by 5 bases and J by 3 bases, leaving 10 bases between them. The DNA for the CDR3 is TGTGCCAGCAGCCACAGTAACGAAGAGACCCAGTACTTC. It encodes CASSHSNEETQYF.

This clonotype was observed a handful of times. The chain has TRBV12-3 or TRBV12-4 and TRBJ1-5, with 8 bases lining up with TRBD1. The trim removed 5 bases at V and 5 bases at J, leaving 8 bases unmatched. The CDR3 contains 15 residues. CDR3 loop: CASSPSLGQDQPQHF. The CDR3 region has the DNA TGTGCCAGCAGTCCCTCTTTGGGACAGGATCAGCCCCAGCATTTT.

The rearrangement joins TRBV9 to TRBJ1-4; 8 positions match TRBD1. J gave up 8 bases and V 3 bases, and 6 bases lay outside the gene matches. The CDR3 consists of 14 residues. Germline loops: CDR1 SGDLS, CDR2 YYNGEE. In DNA form, the CDR3 reads TGTGCCAGCAGCGCGCAGGGGGCAAGGGAAAAACTGTTTTTT. Translation gives CASSAQGAREKLFF.

The chain has TRBV20-1 and TRBJ2-1; D is perhaps TRBD2 (5 bases). Trimming removed 0 bases at V and 5 bases at J, with 14 bases between. From germline, CDR1 is DFQATT and CDR2 SNEGSKA (reference sequence). This CDR3 comprises 15 residues. CDR3 amino acids: CSARDRLRTDNEQFF. As DNA, the CDR3 is TGCAGTGCTAGAGATAGACTACGAACCGACAATGAGCAGTTCTTC.

This clonotype occurred many times. The rearrangement uses TRBV29-1 and TRBJ2-5; D is ambiguous. Germline V lookup: CDR1 SQVTM, CDR2 ANQGSEA. This CDR3 spans 10 amino acids. V was cut by 4 bases and J by 4 bases, with 4 bases left in between. The CDR3 nucleotides are TGCAGCGTTGGTGGAGAGACCCAGTACTTC. Protein product: CSVGGETQYF.

This clonotype came up many times. V is TRBV15 and J is TRBJ2-7; the D is unclear. The germline V gene encodes CDR1 LNHNV and CDR2 YYDKDF (reference sequence). The CDR3 spans 12 residues. V gave up 0 bases and J gave up 4 bases, with 4 bases separating them. CDR3 sequence reads: CATSRDHYEQYF. The CDR3 nucleotides are TGTGCCACCAGCAGAGATCATTACGAGCAGTACTTC.

Only a few counts were recorded for this clonotype. The chain links TRBV4-3 to TRBJ2-3; D gene uncertain. CDR3 length: 13 amino acids. The V end was cut by 2 bases, the J end by 0 bases, with 3 bases between. CDR1 is LGHNA, CDR2 YSLEER, per germline. The CDR3 DNA reads TGCGCCAGCAGCCAATTAAGCACAGATACGCAGTATTTT. Its protein product is CASSQLSTDTQYF.

This clonotype was seen more than once but under ten times. The chain is built from TRBV5-1 and TRBJ2-3; D unresolved. The CDR3 runs to 13 residues. V was cut by 3 bases and J by 4 bases, with 9 bases left in between. Germline lookup yields CDR1 SGHRS and CDR2 YFSETQ. The CDR3 loop reads CASSSFPSDTQYF. In DNA form, the CDR3 reads TGCGCCAGCAGCTCGTTCCCTTCAGATACGCAGTATTTT.

The chain uses TRBV20-1 and TRBJ2-1; 7 nucleotides align to TRBD2. The CDR3 runs to 11 residues. Germline V lookup: CDR1 DFQATT, CDR2 SNEGSKA (reference sequence). V was clipped by 4 bases and J by 11 bases; unmatched bases: 5. CDR3 protein: CSAKGTNKQFF. In DNA form, the CDR3 reads TGCAGTGCTAAAGGGACTAACAAGCAGTTCTTC.

This clonotype was detected many times. The DNA for the CDR3 is TGTGCCAGCAGCCGGGACTCCAGCTCCTACGAGCAGTACTTC. This gives the protein CASSRDSSSYEQYF. The chain recombines TRBV6-2 or TRBV6-3 with TRBJ2-7; possibly TRBD2 for D (6 bases). The CDR3 sequence is 14 residues long. Trimming took off 6 bases at V and 0 bases at J, with 12 bases between the two ends. Germline V gives CDR1 MNHEY, CDR2 SVGEGT.

This clonotype was seen at least ten times. The chain carries TRBV29-1 and TRBJ2-2, with unresolved D. Germline assignment: CDR1 SQVTM and CDR2 ANQGSEA. Trimming removed 0 bases from V and 0 bases from J, with 8 bases in between. The CDR3 runs to 15 residues. CDR3 bases: TGCAGCGTTGAAGACGCACAGCCGAACACCGGGGAGCTGTTTTTT. Translated: CSVEDAQPNTGELFF.

The gene calls are TRBV10-3 and TRBJ2-1, with D maybe TRBD2 (5 bases). CDR1 is ENHRY, CDR2 SYGVKD, per germline. V lost 6 bases to trimming and J lost 7 bases, with 10 bases between them. This CDR3 has 12 amino acids. The CDR3 loop reads CAISEGQNEQFF. In DNA form, the CDR3 reads TGTGCCATCAGCGAGGGCCAAAATGAGCAGTTCTTC.

Ten or more counts support this clonotype. The chain has TRBV12-3 or TRBV12-4 and TRBJ2-1, with 8 bases that match TRBD1. The CDR3 totals 15 residues. V gave up 4 bases and J gave up 4 bases; unmatched junction bases: 6. CDR3 protein: CASSSNRGVYNEQFF. CDR3 coding DNA: TGTGCCAGCAGTTCAAACAGGGGGGTGTACAATGAGCAGTTCTTC.

The chain is built from TRBV28 and TRBJ2-7; tentative D call: TRBD2 (5 bases). Germline CDR1 reads MDHEN; CDR2 reads SYDVKM. Trimming stripped 6 bases from V and 11 bases from J, with 14 bases between. The CDR3 contains 11 residues. CDR3 in DNA: TGTGCCAGCAGCCCAACACTAGAAAAGTACTTC. Its translation: CASSPTLEKYF. The variable domain in full, with the rest retrieved from reference TRBV28 and TRBJ2-7, is DVKVTQSSRYLVKRTGEKVFLECVQDMDHENMFWYRQDPGLGLRLIYFSYDVKMKEKGDIPEGYSVSREKKERFSLILESASTNQTSMYLCASSPTLEKYFGPGTRLTVT.

The rearrangement links TRBV7-2 to TRBJ2-5; D gene uncertain. Germline assignment: CDR1 SGHTA and CDR2 FQGNSA. V lost 7 bases and J 4 bases, leaving 13 bases between the germline ends. The CDR3 sequence is 13 residues long. CDR3 in DNA: TGTGCCAGCATCCTCGGTTCCTCAGAGACCCAGTACTTC. Its translation is CASILGSSETQYF.

This clonotype was recorded a few times. The CDR3 is CASSALSSSGANVLTF. The CDR3 DNA is TGTGCCAGCAGTGCCCTCAGCAGCTCTGGGGCCAACGTCCTGACTTTC. The V call is TRBV25-1, the J call TRBJ2-6; D gene ambiguous. The CDR3 contains 16 residues. The V and J ends lost 4 bases and 0 bases respectively, with 10 bases between them. Germline-derived CDR1 and CDR2 are MGHDK and SYGVNS.

In its sample, this clonotype was seen a few times. The chain combines TRBV10-1 with TRBJ2-5; 9 bases agree with TRBD2. Trimming took 6 bases from V and 5 from J; bases not matched to a gene: 7. The CDR3 contains 14 residues. CDR1 is WNHNN, CDR2 SYGVQD, per germline (reference sequence). This chain's CDR3 is CASSHAGGPETQYF. In DNA, the CDR3 is TGCGCCAGCAGCCACGCGGGAGGGCCCGAGACCCAGTACTTC.

This clonotype has just one count. The chain carries TRBV20-1 and TRBJ2-1; 7 nucleotides agree with TRBD2. In germline, CDR1 is DFQATT, CDR2 SNEGSKA (reference sequence). The V segment lost 6 bases and the J segment 1 base; nucleotides outside the gene matches: 12. The CDR3 is 16 residues long. CDR3 sequence reads: CSAFNLAGESYNEQFF. The CDR3 DNA follows: TGCAGTGCCTTCAACCTGGCGGGAGAGTCCTACAATGAGCAGTTCTTC.

V is TRBV18 and J is TRBJ2-1; 10 bases match TRBD1. The CDR3 runs to 15 residues. Unmatched junction bases numbered 5, after V lost 3 bases and J lost 6 bases. CDR1 KGHSH and CDR2 LQKENI come from the germline V gene. CDR3 amino acids: CASSPDRGSINEQFF. DNA for the CDR3: TGTGCCAGCTCACCGGACAGGGGGTCTATCAATGAGCAGTTCTTC.

The CDR3 DNA reads as TGTGCCAGCAGCTTATTCGGCTCGGGGACGGCAGATGAGCAGTTCTTC. It codes for CASSLFGSGTADEQFF. The chain has TRBV7-2 and TRBJ2-1; possibly TRBD1 or TRBD2 for D (5 bases each). CDR3 length: 16 residues. The germline V and J ends were trimmed by 2 bases and 8 bases, with 19 bases remaining between them. CDR1 and CDR2 from the germline V gene are SGHTA and FQGNSA. The whole variable domain, filled in from reference TRBV7-2 and TRBJ2-1, reads GAGVSQSPSNKVTEKGKDVELRCDPISGHTALYWYRQSLGQGLEFLIYFQGNSAPDKSGLPSDRFSAERTGGSVSTLTIQRTQQEDSAVYLCASSLFGSGTADEQFFGPGTRLTVL.

The table lists this clonotype with a few counts. The chain links TRBV19 to TRBJ1-5, with D maybe TRBD1 (5 bases). Between the trimmed V and J ends, which lost 8 bases and 0 bases, there was a span of 14 bases. Germline V gene data show CDR1 as LNHDA and CDR2 as SQIVND (reference sequence). CDR3 size: 15 residues. The CDR3 loop is CASRGQDYSNQPQHF. As DNA, the CDR3 is TGTGCCAGTCGAGGACAAGACTATAGCAATCAGCCCCAGCATTTT. The full variable domain, rest sourced from reference TRBV19 and TRBJ1-5, is DGGITQSPKYLFRKEGQNVTLSCEQNLNHDAMYWYRQDPGQGLRLIYYSQIVNDFQKGDIAEGYSVSREKKESFPLTVTSAQKNPTAFYLCASRGQDYSNQPQHFGDGTRLSIL.

The V and J genes are TRBV7-9 and TRBJ1-1; D is perhaps TRBD1 (5 bases). The V gene's germline CDR1 is SEHNR and CDR2 FQNEAQ (reference sequence). Trimming cost V 1 base and J 7 bases, with 10 bases left between them. This CDR3 contains 13 residues. The CDR3 reads CASSLEGMGEAFF. In DNA, the CDR3 is TGTGCCAGCAGCTTAGAGGGGATGGGTGAAGCTTTCTTT.

This clonotype was counted between two and nine times. The chain couples TRBV6-5 to TRBJ1-1; D is possibly TRBD1 (5 bases). V lost 6 bases to trimming and J lost 3 bases, with 11 bases between them. The CDR3 runs to 13 residues. Per germline, CDR1 MNHEY and CDR2 SVGAGI. Written as DNA, the CDR3 is TGTGCCAGCAGCGGGGGGGGGGACACTGAAGCTTTCTTT. As protein: CASSGGGDTEAFF.